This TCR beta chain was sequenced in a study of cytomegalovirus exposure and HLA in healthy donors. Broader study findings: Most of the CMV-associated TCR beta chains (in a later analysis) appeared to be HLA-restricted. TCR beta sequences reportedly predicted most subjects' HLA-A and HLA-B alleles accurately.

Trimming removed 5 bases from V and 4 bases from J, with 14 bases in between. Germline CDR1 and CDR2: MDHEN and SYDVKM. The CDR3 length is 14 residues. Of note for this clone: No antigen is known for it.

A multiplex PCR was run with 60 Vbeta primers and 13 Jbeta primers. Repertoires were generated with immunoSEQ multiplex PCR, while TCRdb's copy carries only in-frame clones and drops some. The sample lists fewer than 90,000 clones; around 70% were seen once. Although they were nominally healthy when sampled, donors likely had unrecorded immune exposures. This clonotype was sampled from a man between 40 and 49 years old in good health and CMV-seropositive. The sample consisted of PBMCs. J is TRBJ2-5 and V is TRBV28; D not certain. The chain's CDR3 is CASSPPRSGETQYF. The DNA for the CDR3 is TGTGCCAGCAGTCCCCCGAGGTCTGGAGAGACCCAGTACTTC.